This section outlines one TCR beta chain sequence together with its context. The table came from immunoSEQ multiplex PCR; TCRdb's copy has only in-frame clones and leaves some out. The table has approximately 400,000 clones, 80% to 85% seen once. The CDR3 sequence is 13 residues long. Trimming stripped 0 bases from V and 10 bases from J, with 11 bases between. Per the germline V gene, CDR1 is SGDLS and CDR2 is YYNGEE. The sample comes from a study of blood T cell repertoires in COVID-19. Study-level information: The United States, Italy and Spain provided the acute and convalescent COVID-19 samples. In each case, the material was cDNA or gDNA derived from T cells, B-cell-depleted T cells, or PBMCs.

Assignment of participants to cohorts was predicated upon participant-reported clinical history. This TCR was recovered from a woman aged 45-60 years who had recovered from COVID-19. Sequenced sample: PBMCs or T cells enriched from blood (not recorded which). V and J are TRBV9 and TRBJ2-1; tentatively, D is TRBD2 (5 bases). CDR3 sequence (DNA): TGTGCCAGCAGCGTAGAGAGGGTAGCGGAGCAGTTCTTC. Amino acid sequence: CASSVERVAEQFF. The entire variable domain, with the rest obtained from reference TRBV9 and TRBJ2-1, is as follows: DSGVTQTPKHLITATGQRVTLRCSPRSGDLSVYWYQQSLDQGLQFLIQYYNGEERAKGNILERFSAQQFPDLHSELNLSSLELGDSALYFCASSVERVAEQFFGPGTRLTVL.